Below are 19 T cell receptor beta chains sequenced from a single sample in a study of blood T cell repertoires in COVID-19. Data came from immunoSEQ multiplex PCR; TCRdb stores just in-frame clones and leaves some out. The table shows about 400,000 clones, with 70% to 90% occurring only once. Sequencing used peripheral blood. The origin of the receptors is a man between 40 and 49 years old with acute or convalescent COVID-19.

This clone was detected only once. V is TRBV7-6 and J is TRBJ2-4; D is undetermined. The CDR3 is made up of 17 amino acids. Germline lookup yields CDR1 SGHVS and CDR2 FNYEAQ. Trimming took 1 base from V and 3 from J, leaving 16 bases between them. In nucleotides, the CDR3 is TGTGCCAGCAGCTTAGTTTGCCAGATAATTTGCAAAAACATTCAGTACTTC. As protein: CASSLVCQIICKNIQYF.

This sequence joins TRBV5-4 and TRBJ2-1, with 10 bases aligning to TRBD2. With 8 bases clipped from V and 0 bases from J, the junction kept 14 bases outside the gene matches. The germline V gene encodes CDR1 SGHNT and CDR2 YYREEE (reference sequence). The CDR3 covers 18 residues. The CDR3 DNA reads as TGTGCCAGAAGAAGCGGGAGGGCCGAATACTTCTCCTACAATGAGCAGTTCTTC. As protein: CARRSGRAEYFSYNEQFF.

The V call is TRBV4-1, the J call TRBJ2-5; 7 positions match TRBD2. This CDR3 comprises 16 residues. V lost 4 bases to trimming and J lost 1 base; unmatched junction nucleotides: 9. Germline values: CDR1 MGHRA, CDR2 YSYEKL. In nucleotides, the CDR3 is TGCGCCAGCAGCCGAAACCCAGCGGGGACCCAAGAGACCCAGTACTTC. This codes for CASSRNPAGTQETQYF.

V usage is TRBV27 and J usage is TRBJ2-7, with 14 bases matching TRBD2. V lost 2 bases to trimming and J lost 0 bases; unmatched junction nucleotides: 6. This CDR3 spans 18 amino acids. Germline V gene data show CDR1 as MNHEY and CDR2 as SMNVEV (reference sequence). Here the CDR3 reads CASSLPTSGREFSYEQYF. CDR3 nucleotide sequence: TGTGCCAGCAGTTTACCGACTAGCGGGAGGGAGTTCTCCTACGAGCAGTACTTC.

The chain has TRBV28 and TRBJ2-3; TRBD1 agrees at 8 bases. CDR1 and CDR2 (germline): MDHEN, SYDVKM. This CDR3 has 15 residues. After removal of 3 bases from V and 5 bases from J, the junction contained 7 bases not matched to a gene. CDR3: CASSFGQGARDTQYF. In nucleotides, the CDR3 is TGTGCCAGCAGTTTTGGGCAGGGGGCTCGAGATACGCAGTATTTT.

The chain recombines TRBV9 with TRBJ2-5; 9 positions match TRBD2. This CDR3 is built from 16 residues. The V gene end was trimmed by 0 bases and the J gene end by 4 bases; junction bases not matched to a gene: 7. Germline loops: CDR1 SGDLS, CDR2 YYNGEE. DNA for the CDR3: TGTGCCAGCAGCGTAGGAGGCGGGAGGGCGCGAGAGACCCAGTACTTC. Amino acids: CASSVGGGRARETQYF.

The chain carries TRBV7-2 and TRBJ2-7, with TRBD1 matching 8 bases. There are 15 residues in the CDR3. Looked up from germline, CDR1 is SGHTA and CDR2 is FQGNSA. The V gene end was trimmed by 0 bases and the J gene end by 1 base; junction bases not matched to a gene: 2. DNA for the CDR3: TGTGCCAGCAGCTTAGCCCGGGACAGGTCCTACGAGCAGTACTTC. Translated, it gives CASSLARDRSYEQYF.

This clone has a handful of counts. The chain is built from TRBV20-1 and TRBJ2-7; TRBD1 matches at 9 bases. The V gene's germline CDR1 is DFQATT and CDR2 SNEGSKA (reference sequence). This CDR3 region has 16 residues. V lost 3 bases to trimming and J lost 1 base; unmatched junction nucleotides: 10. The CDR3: CSASDNRGRGSYEQYF. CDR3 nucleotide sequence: TGCAGTGCTAGTGATAACAGGGGGCGCGGGTCCTACGAGCAGTACTTC.

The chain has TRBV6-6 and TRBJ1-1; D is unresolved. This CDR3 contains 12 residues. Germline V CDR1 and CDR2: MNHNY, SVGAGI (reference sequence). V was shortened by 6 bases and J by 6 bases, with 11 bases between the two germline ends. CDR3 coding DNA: TGTGCCAGCAGACCCCCCCCAGCTGAAGCTTTCTTT. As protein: CASRPPPAEAFF.

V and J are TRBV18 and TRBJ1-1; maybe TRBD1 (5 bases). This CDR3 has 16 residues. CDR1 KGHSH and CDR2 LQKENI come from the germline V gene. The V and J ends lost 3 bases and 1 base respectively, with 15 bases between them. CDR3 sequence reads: CASSPRGKPQNTEAFF. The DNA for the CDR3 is TGTGCCAGCTCACCCCGGGGGAAACCCCAGAACACTGAAGCTTTCTTT.

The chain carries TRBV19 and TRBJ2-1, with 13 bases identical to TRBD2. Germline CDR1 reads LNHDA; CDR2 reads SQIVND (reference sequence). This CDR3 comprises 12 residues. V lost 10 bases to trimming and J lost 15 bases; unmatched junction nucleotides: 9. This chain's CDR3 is CATRTSGSLGFF. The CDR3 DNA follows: TGTGCCACCCGGACTAGCGGGAGTCTAGGGTTCTTC.

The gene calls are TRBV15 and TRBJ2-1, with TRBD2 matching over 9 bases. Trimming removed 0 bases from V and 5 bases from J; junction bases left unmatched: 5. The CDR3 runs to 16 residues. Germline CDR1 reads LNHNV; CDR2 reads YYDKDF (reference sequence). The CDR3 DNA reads TGTGCCACCAGCAGAGACCCCCAGCGGGGGGACAATGAGCAGTTCTTC. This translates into CATSRDPQRGDNEQFF.

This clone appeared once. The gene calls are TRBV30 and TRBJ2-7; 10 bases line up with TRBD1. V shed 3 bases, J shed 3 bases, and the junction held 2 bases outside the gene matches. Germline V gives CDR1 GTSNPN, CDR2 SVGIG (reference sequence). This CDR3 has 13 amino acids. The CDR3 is CAWRDRGGYEQYF. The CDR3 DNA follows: TGTGCCTGGAGGGACAGGGGGGGCTACGAGCAGTACTTC.

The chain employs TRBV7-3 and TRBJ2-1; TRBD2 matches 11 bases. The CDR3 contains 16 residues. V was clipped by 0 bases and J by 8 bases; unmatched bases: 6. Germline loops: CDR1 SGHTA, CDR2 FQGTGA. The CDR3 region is CASSLTRLAGIHEQFF. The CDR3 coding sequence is TGTGCCAGCAGCTTAACACGACTAGCGGGAATACATGAGCAGTTCTTC.

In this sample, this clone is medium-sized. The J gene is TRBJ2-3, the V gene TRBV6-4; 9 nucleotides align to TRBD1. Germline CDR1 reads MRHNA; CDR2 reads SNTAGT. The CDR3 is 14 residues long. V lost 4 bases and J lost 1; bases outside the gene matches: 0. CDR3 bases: TGTGCCAGCAGTGGGACAGGGGGCACAGATACGCAGTATTTT. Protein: CASSGTGGTDTQYF.

The CDR3 loop is CASSPTGTLNYGYTF. CDR3 bases: TGTGCCAGCAGCCCCACAGGTACCCTTAACTATGGCTACACCTTC. The chain is built from TRBV7-2 and TRBJ1-2; D may be TRBD1 (5 bases). Germline loops: CDR1 SGHTA, CDR2 FQGNSA. Deletions cut 5 bases from V and 1 base from J, with 14 bases between. The CDR3 covers 15 residues. The complete variable domain, with remaining parts taken from reference TRBV7-2 and TRBJ1-2, reads GAGVSQSPSNKVTEKGKDVELRCDPISGHTALYWYRQSLGQGLEFLIYFQGNSAPDKSGLPSDRFSAERTGGSVSTLTIQRTQQEDSAVYLCASSPTGTLNYGYTFGSGTRLTVV.

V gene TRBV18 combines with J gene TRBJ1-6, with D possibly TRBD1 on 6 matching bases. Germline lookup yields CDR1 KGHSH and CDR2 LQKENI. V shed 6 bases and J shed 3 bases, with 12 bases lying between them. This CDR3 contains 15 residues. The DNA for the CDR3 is TGTGCCAGCTCGCTGGACAGCGGCTATAATTCACCCCTCCACTTT. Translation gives CASSLDSGYNSPLHF.

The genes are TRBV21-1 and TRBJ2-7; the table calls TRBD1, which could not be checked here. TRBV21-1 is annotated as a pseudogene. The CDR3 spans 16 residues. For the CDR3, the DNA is TGTGCCAGCAGCGACCGGGGGACAGGGGGCTTGTACGAGCAGTACTTC. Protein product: CASSDRGTGGLYEQYF.

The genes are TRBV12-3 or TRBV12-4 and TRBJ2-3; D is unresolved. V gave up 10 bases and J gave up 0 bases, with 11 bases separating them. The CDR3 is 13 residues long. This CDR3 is CATRMGSTDTQYF. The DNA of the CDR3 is TGTGCCACCCGGATGGGCAGCACAGATACGCAGTATTTT.